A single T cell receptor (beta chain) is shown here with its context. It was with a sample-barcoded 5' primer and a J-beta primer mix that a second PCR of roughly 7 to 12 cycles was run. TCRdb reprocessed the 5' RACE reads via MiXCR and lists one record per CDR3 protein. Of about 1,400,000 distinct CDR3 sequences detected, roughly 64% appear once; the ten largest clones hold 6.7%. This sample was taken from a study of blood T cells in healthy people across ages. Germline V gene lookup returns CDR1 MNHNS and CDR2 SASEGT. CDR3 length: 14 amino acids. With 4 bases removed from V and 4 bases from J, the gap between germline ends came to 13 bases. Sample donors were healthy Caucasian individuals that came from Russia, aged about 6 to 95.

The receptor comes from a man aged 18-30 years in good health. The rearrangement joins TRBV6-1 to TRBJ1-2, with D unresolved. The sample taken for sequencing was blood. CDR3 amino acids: CASSANPIGYGYTF. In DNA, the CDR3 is TGTGCCAGCAGTGCTAACCCTATCGGCTATGGCTACACCTTC.